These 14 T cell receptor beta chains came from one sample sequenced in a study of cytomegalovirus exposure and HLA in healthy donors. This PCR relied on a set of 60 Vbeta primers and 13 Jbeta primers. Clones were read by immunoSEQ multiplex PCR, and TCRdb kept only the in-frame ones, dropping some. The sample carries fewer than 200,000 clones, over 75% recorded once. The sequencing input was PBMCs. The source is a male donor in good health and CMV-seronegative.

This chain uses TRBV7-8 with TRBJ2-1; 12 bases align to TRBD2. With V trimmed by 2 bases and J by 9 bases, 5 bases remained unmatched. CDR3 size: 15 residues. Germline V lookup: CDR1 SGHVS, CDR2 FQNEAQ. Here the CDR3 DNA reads TGTGCCAGCAGCTTACTAGCGGGGGGGAGGGGTGAGCAGTTCTTC. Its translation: CASSLLAGGRGEQFF. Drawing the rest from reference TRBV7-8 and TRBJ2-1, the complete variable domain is GAGVSQSPRYKVAKRGQDVALRCDPISGHVSLFWYQQALGQGPEFLTYFQNEAQLDKSGLPSDRFFAERPEGSVSTLKIQRTQQEDSAVYLCASSLLAGGRGEQFFGPGTRLTVL.

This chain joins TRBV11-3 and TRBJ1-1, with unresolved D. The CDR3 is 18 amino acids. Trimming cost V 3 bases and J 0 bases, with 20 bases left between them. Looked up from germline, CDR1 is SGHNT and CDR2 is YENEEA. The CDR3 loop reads CASSFVGRRLYMNTEAFF. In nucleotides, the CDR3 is TGTGCCAGCAGCTTCGTTGGTCGTCGACTATATATGAACACTGAAGCTTTCTTT.

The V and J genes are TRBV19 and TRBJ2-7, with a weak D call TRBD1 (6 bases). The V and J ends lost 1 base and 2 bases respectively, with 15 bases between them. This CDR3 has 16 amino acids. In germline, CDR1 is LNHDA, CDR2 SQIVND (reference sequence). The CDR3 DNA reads TGTGCCAGTAGTATAGGGGACATGTCCTTCCCCTACGAGCAGTACTTC. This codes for CASSIGDMSFPYEQYF.

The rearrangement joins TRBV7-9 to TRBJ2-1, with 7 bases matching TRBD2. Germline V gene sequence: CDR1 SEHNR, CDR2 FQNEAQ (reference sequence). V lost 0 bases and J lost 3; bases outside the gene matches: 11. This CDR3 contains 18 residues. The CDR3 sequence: CASSLALGGGPLYNEQFF. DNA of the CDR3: TGTGCCAGCAGCTTAGCGCTCGGCGGGGGTCCCCTCTACAATGAGCAGTTCTTC.

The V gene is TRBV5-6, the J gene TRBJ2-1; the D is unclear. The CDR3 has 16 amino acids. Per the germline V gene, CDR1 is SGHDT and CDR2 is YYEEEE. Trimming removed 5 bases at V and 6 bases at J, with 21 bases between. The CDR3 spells CASSYYEPTGVNEQFF. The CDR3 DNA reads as TGTGCCAGCAGTTACTATGAGCCGACTGGAGTCAATGAGCAGTTCTTC.

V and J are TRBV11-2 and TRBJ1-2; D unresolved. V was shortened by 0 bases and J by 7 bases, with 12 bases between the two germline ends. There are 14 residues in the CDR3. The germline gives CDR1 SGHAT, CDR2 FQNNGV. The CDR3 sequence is CASSLDGRGSGYTF. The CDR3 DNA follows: TGTGCCAGCAGCTTAGATGGGCGAGGGAGTGGCTACACCTTC.

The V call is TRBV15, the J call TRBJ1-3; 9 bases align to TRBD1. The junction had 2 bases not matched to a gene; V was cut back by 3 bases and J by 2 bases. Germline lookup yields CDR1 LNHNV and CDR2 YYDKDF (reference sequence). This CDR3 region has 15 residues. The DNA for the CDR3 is TGTGCCACCAGCAGGGACAGGGGAACTGGAAACACCATATATTTT. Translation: CATSRDRGTGNTIYF.

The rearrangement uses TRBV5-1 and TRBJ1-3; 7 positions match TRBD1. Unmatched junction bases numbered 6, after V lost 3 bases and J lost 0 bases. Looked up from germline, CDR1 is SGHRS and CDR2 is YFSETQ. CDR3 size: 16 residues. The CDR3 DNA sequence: TGCGCCAGCAGCTGGGGAGGACAGGACTCTGGAAACACCATATATTTT. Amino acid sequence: CASSWGGQDSGNTIYF.

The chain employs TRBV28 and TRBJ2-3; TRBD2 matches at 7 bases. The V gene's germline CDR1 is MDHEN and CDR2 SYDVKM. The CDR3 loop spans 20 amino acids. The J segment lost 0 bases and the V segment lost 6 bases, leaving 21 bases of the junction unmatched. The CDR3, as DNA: TGTGCCAGCAGCTCCATCCCGGGGCTAGCGGAAGCTTCTAGCACAGATACGCAGTATTTT. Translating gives CASSSIPGLAEASSTDTQYF.

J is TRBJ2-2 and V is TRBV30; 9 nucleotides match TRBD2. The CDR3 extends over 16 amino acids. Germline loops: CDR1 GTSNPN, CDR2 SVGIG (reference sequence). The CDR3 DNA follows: TGTGCTAATAAACGTGGCAGCGGGGGGACCACCGGGGAGCTGTTTTTT. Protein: CANKRGSGGTTGELFF.

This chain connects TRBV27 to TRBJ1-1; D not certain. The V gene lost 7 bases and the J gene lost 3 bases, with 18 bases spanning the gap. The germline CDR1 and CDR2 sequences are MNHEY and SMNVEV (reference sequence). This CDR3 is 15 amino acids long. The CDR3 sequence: CASIPPRARHTEAFF. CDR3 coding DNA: TGTGCCAGCATCCCCCCGCGGGCTAGGCACACTGAAGCTTTCTTT.

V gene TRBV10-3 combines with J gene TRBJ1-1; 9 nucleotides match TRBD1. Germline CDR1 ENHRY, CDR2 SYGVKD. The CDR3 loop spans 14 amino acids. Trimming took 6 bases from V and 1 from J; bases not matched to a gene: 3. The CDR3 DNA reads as TGTGCCATCAGCGCACAGGGGGCGAACACTGAAGCTTTCTTT. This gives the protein CAISAQGANTEAFF.

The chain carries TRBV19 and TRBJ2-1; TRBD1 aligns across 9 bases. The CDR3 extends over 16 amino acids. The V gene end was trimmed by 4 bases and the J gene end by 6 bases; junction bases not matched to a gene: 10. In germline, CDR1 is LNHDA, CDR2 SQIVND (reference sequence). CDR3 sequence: CASSTVAGGQGNEQFF. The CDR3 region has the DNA TGTGCCAGTAGTACAGTCGCTGGGGGACAGGGCAATGAGCAGTTCTTC.

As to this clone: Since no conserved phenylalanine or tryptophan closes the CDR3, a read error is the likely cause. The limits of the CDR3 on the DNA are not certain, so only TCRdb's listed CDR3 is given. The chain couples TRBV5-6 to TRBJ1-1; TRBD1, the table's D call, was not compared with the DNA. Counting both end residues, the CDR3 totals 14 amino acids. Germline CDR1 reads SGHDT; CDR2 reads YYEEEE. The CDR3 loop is CASSSRGTAPLRFE.